Below are 9 T cell receptor beta chains sequenced from a single sample in a study of T cells in Graves' hyperthyroidism and ophthalmopathy. RNA transcripts provided the source from which TCR beta CDR3 regions were amplified. TCR CDR3 regions were first amplified by RT-PCR with HTBI primers. TCRdb fed the multiplex PCR reads into MiXCR, producing one record per CDR3 protein. The repertoire holds about 520,000 distinct CDR3 sequences, with roughly 24% as singletons. Sample: blood. The source is a woman in her twenties or thirties with Graves' ophthalmopathy.

In its sample, this clonotype was seen many times. The rearrangement uses TRBV7-9 and TRBJ1-2; tentative D call: TRBD1 (6 bases). This CDR3 region has 12 residues. V was shortened by 5 bases and J by 3 bases, with 7 bases between the two germline ends. In germline, CDR1 is SEHNR, CDR2 FQNEAQ (reference sequence). The CDR3 loop is CASSTGYYGYTF. DNA of the CDR3: TGTGCCAGCAGCACAGGGTACTATGGCTACACCTTC.

This clonotype was seen ten or more times. The rearrangement joins TRBV18 to TRBJ2-7; 7 bases match TRBD1. V trimming: 6 bases; J trimming: 5 bases; junction bases outside the gene matches: 7. Germline CDR1 and CDR2: KGHSH and LQKENI. The CDR3 is 13 residues long. The CDR3 nucleotides read TGTGCCAGCTCCCGACAGGGCGGGCACGAGCAGTACTTC. Translation: CASSRQGGHEQYF.

The sample holds many counts of this clonotype. The V and J genes are TRBV2 and TRBJ2-5; D gene unclear. This CDR3 spans 14 amino acids. V was clipped by 6 bases and J by 5 bases, with 16 bases between them. Germline loops: CDR1 SNHLY, CDR2 FYNNEI. The CDR3 coding sequence is TGTGCCAGCAGGGCATTCAGGTTCTTGGAGACCCAGTACTTC. Translation gives CASRAFRFLETQYF.

This rearrangement joins TRBV12-5 to TRBJ1-5; no definite D call. V was trimmed by 5 bases and J by 5 bases, leaving 13 bases between them. CDR3 length equals 14 residues. Germline V gene sequence: CDR1 LGHNT, CDR2 FRNRAP. The CDR3 here is CASGIQTGDQPQHF. The CDR3 coding sequence is TGTGCTAGTGGTATCCAGACCGGCGATCAGCCCCAGCATTTT.

The chain recombines TRBV13 with TRBJ2-5; TRBD1 aligns across 8 bases. The germline V gene has CDR1 PRHDT and CDR2 FYEKMQ (reference sequence). J gave up 1 base and V 2 bases, and 6 bases lay outside the gene matches. CDR3 size: 16 residues. Here the CDR3 reads CASSLTDRGSQETQYF. The CDR3 nucleotides are TGTGCCAGCAGCTTAACCGACAGGGGATCCCAAGAGACCCAGTACTTC.

Many counts were recorded for this clonotype. The gene calls are TRBV20-1 and TRBJ1-2; D call uncertain. Trimming took off 3 bases at V and 0 bases at J, with 8 bases between the two ends. CDR1 DFQATT and CDR2 SNEGSKA come from the germline V gene (reference sequence). The CDR3 has 13 residues. CDR3 amino acids: CSASHSTNYGYTF. CDR3 bases: TGCAGTGCTAGCCACAGTACTAACTATGGCTACACCTTC.

Worth noting for this clonotype: A read error may explain this, as a much larger clone is one base away. The J gene is TRBJ1-2, the V gene TRBV6-1; 12 nucleotides match TRBD1. Germline V gene sequence: CDR1 MNHNS, CDR2 SASEGT. Trimming at V came to 6 bases and at J to 5 bases, leaving 4 bases not matched to a gene. The length of the CDR3 is 14 residues. The CDR3 is CASRGTGGKYGYTF. CDR3 nucleotide sequence: TGTGCCAGCAGGGGGACAGGGGGCAAGTATGGCTACACCTTC.

This clonotype has ten or more counts. This sequence joins TRBV18 and TRBJ1-1; no clear D. This CDR3 has 15 residues. V lost 0 bases to trimming and J lost 1 base, with 9 bases between them. Germline CDR1 reads KGHSH; CDR2 reads LQKENI. CDR3 sequence: CASSPPVRRNTEAFF. CDR3 coding DNA: TGTGCCAGCTCACCACCGGTCAGGAGGAACACTGAAGCTTTCTTT.

The V gene is TRBV19, the J gene TRBJ1-1, with 9 bases that match TRBD1. Germline CDR1 reads LNHDA; CDR2 reads SQIVND (reference sequence). This CDR3 has 15 amino acids. V lost 2 bases to trimming and J lost 6 bases; unmatched junction nucleotides: 7. CDR3 region: CASSIPGQGIAEAFF. CDR3 nucleotide sequence: TGTGCCAGTAGTATACCGGGACAGGGTATCGCTGAAGCTTTCTTT.